This TCR beta chain was observed in a study of T cells in Graves' hyperthyroidism and ophthalmopathy. The CDR3 is 14 residues long. With 7 bases removed from V and 1 base from J, the gap between germline ends came to 13 bases. Whole-study findings and limits: For ophthalmopathy, model prediction preceded onset by a median about 6.2 months. The blood repertoire included most of the expanded thyroid clonotypes above 0.001.

This clonotype was recorded many times. The antigen is unknown. Patients with ophthalmopathy all had a Clinical Activity Score of at least 3, a NOSPECS grade of at least 4 and duration under 3 months. Exclusion criteria comprised uncontrolled infection, other autoimmune disease, pregnancy or lactation. From RNA transcripts, TCR beta CDR3 regions were amplified. During a first-round RT-PCR of the TCR CDR3, the HTBI primer set was used. MiXCR was run by TCRdb on the multiplex PCR reads, yielding one entry per CDR3 protein. The sample has about 410,000 distinct CDR3 sequences; about 15% are singletons. The receptor's source is a young woman with Graves' ophthalmopathy. The V gene is TRBV12-3 or TRBV12-4, the J gene TRBJ1-1; the D is unclear. Source material: blood. The CDR3: CASNLNAGNTEAFF. The CDR3 DNA follows: TGTGCCAGCAACTTGAACGCGGGGAACACTGAAGCTTTCTTT.